The 14 T cell receptor beta chains presented below share a single source sample, sequenced in a study of T cells after yellow fever vaccination. Via MiXCR, TCRdb re-called the 5' RACE reads, giving one row per CDR3 protein. The data contain 500,000 to 650,000 distinct CDR3 sequences, 9% to 15% of them singletons. This specimen was PBMCs, taken on the day of the yellow fever booster vaccination. Source of these receptors: a man aged 30 to 45 who received the YFV17D yellow fever vaccine.

This clonotype has only a few counts. The chain combines TRBV7-9 with TRBJ2-7, with 9 positions matching TRBD1. V was pared by 1 base and J by 5 bases, with 6 bases of the junction left unmatched. Germline loops: CDR1 SEHNR, CDR2 FQNEAQ (reference sequence). This CDR3 spans 15 amino acids. The CDR3 spells CASSLVGTGPHEQYF. The CDR3 DNA follows: TGTGCCAGCAGCTTAGTCGGGACAGGGCCCCACGAGCAGTACTTC.

There are a few counts of this clonotype. The chain couples TRBV5-1 to TRBJ2-5; D remains ambiguous. In germline, CDR1 is SGHRS, CDR2 YFSETQ. The CDR3 spans 15 residues. Trimming removed 0 bases from V and 2 bases from J, with 11 bases in between. CDR3 nucleotide sequence: TGCGCCAGCAGCTTGGTAGCCGTTAATCAAGAGACCCAGTACTTC. Translated: CASSLVAVNQETQYF.

Notes on this clonotype: One junction end disagrees with the germline gene, perhaps due to a read error. The V gene is TRBV12-3 or TRBV12-4, the J gene TRBJ2-3, with no clear D. CDR3 length: 10 residues. The CDR3 loop is CASSRRALDF. CDR3 DNA: TGTGCCAGCAGTCGCCGGGCTCTGGATTTT.

The sample holds a few counts of this clonotype. The J gene is TRBJ2-5, the V gene TRBV18; D remains unclear. Between the trimmed V and J ends, which lost 1 base and 1 base, there was a span of 4 bases. The CDR3 is made up of 13 amino acids. CDR1 and CDR2 (germline): KGHSH, LQKENI. The CDR3 here is CASSPQVQETQYF. CDR3 coding DNA: TGTGCCAGCTCACCACAAGTCCAAGAGACCCAGTACTTC.

CDR3: CASSQGGVQETQYF. The CDR3 DNA reads TGTGCCAGCAGCCAAGGCGGGGTCCAAGAGACCCAGTACTTC. V and J are TRBV3-1 and TRBJ2-5; perhaps TRBD2 as D (6 bases). Germline CDR1 LGHDT, CDR2 YNNKEL (reference sequence). The CDR3 is 14 residues long. Trimming pared 1 base from V and 1 base from J, leaving 7 bases between.

The CDR3 DNA reads TGTGCCAGCGGGGGGGTTTCTAGCGTCCCCTACGAGCAGTACTTC. Its protein product is CASGGVSSVPYEQYF. This chain connects TRBV7-2 to TRBJ2-7; 7 bases match TRBD2. Germline V gene data show CDR1 as SGHTA and CDR2 as FQGNSA. V shed 8 bases, J shed 2 bases, and the junction held 12 bases outside the gene matches. The CDR3 consists of 15 residues. Filled out from reference TRBV7-2 and TRBJ2-7, the complete variable domain reads GAGVSQSPSNKVTEKGKDVELRCDPISGHTALYWYRQSLGQGLEFLIYFQGNSAPDKSGLPSDRFSAERTGGSVSTLTIQRTQQEDSAVYLCASGGVSSVPYEQYFGPGTRLTVT.

This clonotype was detected a few times. The V gene is TRBV5-1, the J gene TRBJ2-3; 9 nucleotides match TRBD2. The CDR3 has 16 amino acids. CDR1 and CDR2 from the germline V gene are SGHRS and YFSETQ. J lost 6 bases, V lost 4 bases, and 12 bases had no gene match. CDR3 region: CASSLMFRTSADTQYF. The CDR3 DNA sequence: TGCGCCAGCAGCCTAATGTTCAGGACTAGCGCCGATACGCAGTATTTT.

This clonotype was seen more than once but under ten times. The rearrangement joins TRBV6-5 to TRBJ1-5; D is perhaps TRBD1 (5 bases). Trimming removed 2 bases from V and 10 bases from J, with 12 bases in between. This CDR3 is 13 amino acids long. The germline CDR1 and CDR2 sequences are MNHEY and SVGAGI. The CDR3 loop reads CASSYGRGDPQHF. Written as DNA, the CDR3 is TGTGCCAGCAGTTACGGCCGGGGGGACCCCCAGCATTTT.

Only a few counts were recorded for this clonotype. This sequence joins TRBV2 and TRBJ1-5, with D perhaps matching TRBD1 (6 bases). From germline, CDR1 is SNHLY and CDR2 FYNNEI. This CDR3 region has 13 residues. The CDR3 DNA reads TGTTCCTGGTCCGGGGGCGCGGGTCAGCCCCAGCATTTT. It translates to CSWSGGAGQPQHF.

This sequence joins TRBV7-9 and TRBJ2-7, with unresolved D. Germline CDR1 is SEHNR and CDR2 is FQNEAQ (reference sequence). The V and J ends lost 1 base and 7 bases respectively, with 14 bases between them. This CDR3 comprises 14 residues. CDR3 DNA: TGTGCCAGCAGCTTAGGTTCCGGGCTGAAAGAGCAGTACTTC. It yields the protein CASSLGSGLKEQYF.

This clonotype has a handful of counts. The CDR3, as DNA: TGTGCCAGCAGCTTGCCGTCAGGAGGAACCTACAATGAGCAGTTCTTC. This translates into CASSLPSGGTYNEQFF. The chain combines TRBV5-4 with TRBJ2-1; D is perhaps TRBD2 (5 bases). The ends were cut back, 1 base at V and 2 bases at J, with 13 bases in the middle. Germline CDR1 reads SGHNT; CDR2 reads YYREEE (reference sequence). The CDR3 covers 16 residues.

This clonotype was picked up a small number of times. The V and J genes are TRBV28 and TRBJ1-4; D call uncertain. There are 15 residues in the CDR3. V lost 6 bases to trimming and J lost 4 bases, with 15 bases between them. CDR1 MDHEN and CDR2 SYDVKM come from the germline V gene. CDR3 DNA: TGTGCCAGCAGCCCACCGGTGGGCCATAATGAAAAACTGTTTTTT. It encodes CASSPPVGHNEKLFF.

This clonotype was detected a few times. This sequence joins TRBV4-3 and TRBJ2-5; 8 positions match TRBD2. The CDR3 spans 19 residues. CDR1 is LGHNA, CDR2 YSLEER, per germline. The trim removed 3 bases at V and 5 bases at J, leaving 20 bases unmatched. The CDR3 nucleotides are TGCGCCAGCAGCCATGGGACCACTAGCGGCAATGGTGCGGGGGAGACCCAGTACTTC. It translates to CASSHGTTSGNGAGETQYF.

This clonotype was picked up a small number of times. The chain recombines TRBV20-1 with TRBJ1-2; D gene unclear. Trimming left V 3 bases short and J 0 bases short, with 8 bases between. This CDR3 spans 13 amino acids. CDR1 DFQATT and CDR2 SNEGSKA come from the germline V gene (reference sequence). CDR3: CSASAGSNYGYTF. CDR3 sequence (DNA): TGCAGTGCTAGTGCTGGTTCTAACTATGGCTACACCTTC.